The 21 T cell receptor beta chains below were found in one sample sequenced in a study of OX40 agonist ivuxolimab in advanced cancers. Produced via immunoSEQ multiplex PCR; TCRdb's table is partial and in-frame only. The sample records approximately 80,000 clones, 89% being singletons. Sequences were derived from CD4+ or CD8+ T cells sorted from blood, sampled in a trial of the OX40 agonist ivuxolimab. The receptor source for this set is an adult with an advanced solid tumor such as melanoma, head and neck, liver or kidney cancer.

This chain links TRBV5-6 with TRBJ1-4; D might be TRBD1 (6 bases). There are 14 residues in the CDR3. Trimming stripped 4 bases from V and 5 bases from J, with 12 bases between. Germline V gives CDR1 SGHDT, CDR2 YYEEEE. The CDR3 DNA sequence: TGTGCCAGCAGCAAGGACAGCAGCAATGAAAAACTGTTTTTT. Translated, it gives CASSKDSSNEKLFF.

This chain links TRBV4-1 with TRBJ2-1; 14 bases are shared with TRBD2. Germline CDR1 and CDR2: MGHRA and YSYEKL. The CDR3 length is 16 residues. Trimming cost V 4 bases and J 10 bases; bases outside gene matches: 9. The CDR3, as DNA: TGCGCCAGCAGCCCCTTAGACTGGACTAGCGGGGGGGAGCAGTTCTTC. It encodes CASSPLDWTSGGEQFF.

This clone came up once. CDR3 amino acids: CSVGVGRGHDEQYF. The CDR3 DNA reads as TGCAGCGTTGGGGTTGGGAGGGGGCACGACGAGCAGTACTTC. The rearrangement joins TRBV29-1 to TRBJ2-7; D is perhaps TRBD1 or TRBD2 (7 bases each). Between the trimmed V and J ends, which lost 4 bases and 5 bases, there was a span of 18 bases. The CDR3 is made up of 14 amino acids. The germline V gene has CDR1 SQVTM and CDR2 ANQGSEA.

V is TRBV29-1 and J is TRBJ2-1, with TRBD2 matching 8 bases. This CDR3 region has 14 residues. The germline gives CDR1 SQVTM, CDR2 ANQGSEA. V shed 4 bases, J shed 1 base, and the junction held 3 bases outside the gene matches. CDR3 residues: CSVGRGGSYNEQFF. In DNA form, the CDR3 reads TGCAGCGTTGGCCGGGGGGGGTCCTACAATGAGCAGTTCTTC.

V usage is TRBV6-1 and J usage is TRBJ1-1, with D possibly TRBD1 on 5 matching bases. The V and J ends lost 3 bases and 1 base respectively, with 9 bases between them. The germline gives CDR1 MNHNS, CDR2 SASEGT. This CDR3 has 14 residues. CDR3 residues: CASSDGTGNTEAFF. The DNA for the CDR3 is TGTGCCAGCAGTGATGGGACGGGGAACACTGAAGCTTTCTTT.

A few counts support this clone. The V call is TRBV7-8, the J call TRBJ1-5; TRBD1 might be the D (5 bases). V was clipped by 1 base and J by 8 bases, with 9 bases between them. Germline V gives CDR1 SGHVS, CDR2 FQNEAQ. CDR3 length equals 13 residues. CDR3 in DNA: TGTGCCAGCAGCTTAGAGTGGGGGAAGCCCCAGCATTTT. Translating gives CASSLEWGKPQHF.

The chain carries TRBV7-2 and TRBJ1-2, with 12 bases that match TRBD1. V dropped 4 bases and J dropped 5; count of bases not matched to a gene: 8. Germline V gives CDR1 SGHTA, CDR2 FQGNSA. The CDR3 is 16 residues long. CDR3 sequence reads: CASSSYGTGGAYGYTF. CDR3 coding DNA: TGTGCCAGCAGCTCTTATGGGACAGGGGGCGCTTATGGCTACACCTTC.

This clone was counted a single time. This chain links TRBV11-3 with TRBJ2-3, with D possibly matching TRBD1 (6 bases). Germline values: CDR1 SGHNT, CDR2 YENEEA. V was trimmed by 1 base and J by 0 bases, leaving 8 bases between them. The CDR3 spans 15 residues. The CDR3 DNA reads as TGTGCCAGCAGCTTAGGGACAGCTAGCACAGATACGCAGTATTTT. Amino acids: CASSLGTASTDTQYF.

V gene TRBV6-5 combines with J gene TRBJ1-2; 7 nucleotides align to TRBD1. Germline V CDR1 and CDR2: MNHEY, SVGAGI. The CDR3 is 12 residues long. V lost 10 bases to trimming and J lost 2 bases; unmatched junction nucleotides: 4. The CDR3 region has the DNA TGTGCCACTTTACAGGGGAACTATGGCTACACCTTC. Translated: CATLQGNYGYTF.

The rearrangement uses TRBV27 and TRBJ1-2; unclear D gene. V was clipped by 4 bases and J by 4 bases, with 7 bases between them. The CDR3 sequence is 12 residues long. Germline V gene data show CDR1 as MNHEY and CDR2 as SMNVEV (reference sequence). CDR3 sequence: CASSSWGYGYTF. In nucleotides, the CDR3 is TGTGCCAGCAGTTCCTGGGGCTATGGCTACACCTTC.

The rearrangement joins TRBV5-4 to TRBJ2-7; D remains ambiguous. V lost 4 bases and J 0 bases, leaving 14 bases between the germline ends. Per the germline V gene, CDR1 is SGHNT and CDR2 is YYREEE (reference sequence). The CDR3 runs 15 residues. Here the CDR3 DNA reads TGTGCCAGCAGCGCTAAAGACACCTACTCCTACGAGCAGTACTTC. Protein product: CASSAKDTYSYEQYF.

This CDR3 is CASSLVHGDGYTF. The DNA for the CDR3 is TGTGCCAGCAGTTTGGTGCACGGGGACGGCTACACCTTC. This sequence joins TRBV28 and TRBJ1-2; D might be TRBD1 (5 bases). The CDR3 covers 13 residues. V was pared by 3 bases and J by 8 bases, with 13 bases between. Germline CDR1 is MDHEN and CDR2 is SYDVKM.

The genes are TRBV4-1 and TRBJ2-1, with 8 bases matching TRBD1. CDR3 size: 15 residues. CDR1 and CDR2 (germline): MGHRA, YSYEKL. The V segment lost 2 bases and the J segment 6 bases; nucleotides outside the gene matches: 6. CDR3 protein: CASSQIGQGPNEQFF. The CDR3 nucleotides are TGCGCCAGCAGCCAAATAGGACAGGGCCCCAATGAGCAGTTCTTC.

Written as DNA, the CDR3 is TGTGCCAGCAGTGAACCTAGGACAGGAAACACTGAAGCTTTCTTT. This encodes CASSEPRTGNTEAFF. This chain connects TRBV25-1 to TRBJ1-1, with 7 positions matching TRBD1. Germline trimming cut 2 bases from V and 2 bases from J; bases unmatched to any gene: 5. The germline V gene encodes CDR1 MGHDK and CDR2 SYGVNS. The CDR3 is 15 amino acids.

This clone was seen once. The V gene is TRBV28, the J gene TRBJ2-3, with TRBD2 as a possible D gene (5 bases). In germline, CDR1 is MDHEN, CDR2 SYDVKM. This CDR3 has 15 residues. Trimming took off 8 bases at V and 0 bases at J, with 15 bases between the two ends. The CDR3 sequence: CASGLGLASTDTQYF. As DNA, the CDR3 is TGTGCCAGCGGCCTGGGTCTAGCTAGCACAGATACGCAGTATTTT. Full variable domain (rest looked up from reference TRBV28 and TRBJ2-3): DVKVTQSSRYLVKRTGEKVFLECVQDMDHENMFWYRQDPGLGLRLIYFSYDVKMKEKGDIPEGYSVSREKKERFSLILESASTNQTSMYLCASGLGLASTDTQYFGPGTRLTVL.

The V gene is TRBV2, the J gene TRBJ2-2, with D possibly being TRBD1 (6 bases). The CDR3 consists of 15 residues. Germline CDR1 reads SNHLY; CDR2 reads FYNNEI. With 6 bases removed from V and 4 bases from J, the gap between germline ends came to 15 bases. The CDR3 bases are TGTGCCAGCAGCGAACAGGGTTTCGGCACCGGGGAGCTGTTTTTT. It codes for CASSEQGFGTGELFF.

This clone has only a few counts. The chain couples TRBV5-6 to TRBJ1-2; the match to TRBD1 covers 8 bases. After removal of 0 bases from V and 6 bases from J, the junction contained 10 bases not matched to a gene. Looked up from germline, CDR1 is SGHDT and CDR2 is YYEEEE. The CDR3 is made up of 16 amino acids. The CDR3 region is CASSLERGTGSHGYTF. The CDR3 bases are TGTGCCAGCAGCTTGGAGAGGGGGACAGGAAGCCATGGCTACACCTTC. Full variable domain (remainder filled in from reference TRBV5-6 and TRBJ1-2): DAGVTQSPTHLIKTRGQQVTLRCSPKSGHDTVSWYQQALGQGPQFIFQYYEEEERQRGNFPDRFSGHQFPNYSSELNVNALLLGDSALYLCASSLERGTGSHGYTFGSGTRLTVV.

The genes are TRBV18 and TRBJ1-5; 11 bases match TRBD1. Trimming removed 6 bases from V and 6 bases from J; junction bases left unmatched: 4. This CDR3 comprises 14 residues. Germline values: CDR1 KGHSH, CDR2 LQKENI. In nucleotides, the CDR3 is TGTGCCAGCTCCGGACAGGGGGCTTTTCAGCCCCAGCATTTT. Its protein product is CASSGQGAFQPQHF.

The chain uses TRBV9 and TRBJ1-2; no clear D. Germline values: CDR1 SGDLS, CDR2 YYNGEE. Trimming took 4 bases from V and 2 from J, leaving 3 bases between them. This CDR3 has 11 residues. The DNA of the CDR3 is TGTGCCAGCAGCACCAACTATGGCTACACCTTC. It is translated as CASSTNYGYTF. The entire variable domain, with the rest obtained from reference TRBV9 and TRBJ1-2, is as follows: DSGVTQTPKHLITATGQRVTLRCSPRSGDLSVYWYQQSLDQGLQFLIQYYNGEERAKGNILERFSAQQFPDLHSELNLSSLELGDSALYFCASSTNYGYTFGSGTRLTVV.

The chain uses TRBV4-3 and TRBJ2-3; TRBD1 agrees at 12 bases. The CDR3 covers 21 residues. V trimming: 0 bases; J trimming: 2 bases; junction bases outside the gene matches: 15. Germline V lookup: CDR1 LGHNA, CDR2 YSLEER. The CDR3 DNA sequence: TGCGCCAGCAGCCAAGAACGGGGACAGGGGGCTACTTCGGCGCACACAGATACGCAGTATTTT. Amino acids: CASSQERGQGATSAHTDTQYF.

The J gene is TRBJ1-2, the V gene TRBV6-1; 7 bases fit TRBD1. Germline lookup yields CDR1 MNHNS and CDR2 SASEGT. V trimming: 1 base; J trimming: 7 bases; junction bases outside the gene matches: 9. The CDR3 is made up of 15 amino acids. CDR3 DNA: TGTGCCAGCAGTGAAGAGAGGACAGGATCGTTTGGCTACACCTTC. Translating gives CASSEERTGSFGYTF.